A single sample gave rise to the 29 T cell receptor beta chains below, sequenced in a study of T-cell memory formation after mild COVID-19 (TCRdb year 2021). Library creation used 5' RACE. Sequencing was carried out with an Illumina NovaSeq 6000. Using fastp trimming at Q25 and MiXCR clonotype assembly, TCRdb reanalyzed the public sequencing data and kept in-frame beta chains. Under each unique CDR3 protein, matching rows form one entry showing the most common genes and DNA. This sample has about 190,000 distinct CDR3 sequences in its table, and about a sixth of those were observed once. Clones ranked in the top ten supply 2.4% of the sample. The sample was PBMCs or a T cell subset sorted from them (not recorded which). These receptors came from an adult woman who had mild COVID-19 (a few samples of this study predate the infection). The sample titles of this study are shuffled in the database, so cell type and time point are left out; the donor was told from shared clones.

This clonotype was detected many times. V gene TRBV2 combines with J gene TRBJ2-4; TRBD2 is a possible D gene (5 bases). The V end lost 8 bases, the J end lost 6 bases, and 17 bases lay between the germline ends. The length of the CDR3 is 14 residues. Germline V lookup: CDR1 SNHLY, CDR2 FYNNEI. CDR3 residues: CASGKAPSGNIQYF. In DNA, the CDR3 is TGTGCCAGCGGGAAGGCCCCGAGCGGAAACATTCAGTACTTC.

This clonotype has a count of ten or more. The chain combines TRBV6-2 or TRBV6-3 with TRBJ2-2; D is possibly TRBD2 (6 bases). Looked up from germline, CDR1 is MNHEY and CDR2 is SVGEGT. The CDR3 covers 15 residues. Trimming took 7 bases from V and 1 from J, leaving 13 bases between them. The CDR3: CASITAGRNTGELFF. As DNA, the CDR3 is TGTGCCAGCATCACGGCGGGGAGGAACACCGGGGAGCTGTTTTTT.

This clonotype was seen only a few times. V is TRBV5-5 and J is TRBJ2-5; D ambiguous. V dropped 2 bases and J dropped 5 bases, with 13 bases sitting between them. The CDR3 is 14 residues long. The germline CDR1 and CDR2 sequences are SGHKS and YYEKEE (reference sequence). CDR3 DNA sequence: TGTGCCAGCAGCTTCGGTAGGCCCTTGGAGACCCAGTACTTC. Protein: CASSFGRPLETQYF.

The V gene is TRBV4-2, the J gene TRBJ1-2; D uncertain. The CDR3 is 13 amino acids. Germline loops: CDR1 LGHNA, CDR2 YNFKEQ. V was pared by 0 bases and J by 4 bases, with 6 bases between. The CDR3: CASSQDGAYGYTF. CDR3 sequence (DNA): TGTGCCAGCAGCCAAGATGGTGCCTATGGCTACACCTTC.

This clonotype has a handful of counts. The chain combines TRBV12-3 or TRBV12-4 with TRBJ2-3, with D maybe TRBD2 (5 bases). The CDR3 contains 13 residues. Trimming stripped 9 bases from V and 5 bases from J, with 15 bases between. This CDR3 reads CASSPGGGDTQYF. The CDR3 region has the DNA TGTGCCAGTAGCCCCGGAGGAGGAGATACGCAGTATTTT.

This clonotype was seen more than once but under ten times. V gene TRBV7-9 combines with J gene TRBJ2-5, with D possibly TRBD2 on 5 matching bases. This CDR3 has 11 residues. V was trimmed by 10 bases and J by 6 bases, leaving 12 bases between them. In germline, CDR1 is SEHNR, CDR2 FQNEAQ (reference sequence). Here the CDR3 reads CATTDGKTQYF. In DNA, the CDR3 is TGTGCCACCACGGACGGGAAGACCCAGTACTTC. Using reference TRBV7-9 and TRBJ2-5 for the parts outside the CDR3, the full variable domain is DTGVSQNPRHKITKRGQNVTFRCDPISEHNRLYWYRQTLGQGPEFLTYFQNEAQLEKSRLLSDRFSAERPKGSFSTLEIQRTEQGDSAMYLCATTDGKTQYFGPGTRLLVL.

V is TRBV20-1 and J is TRBJ2-3; weak D call: TRBD2 (5 bases). The CDR3 spans 13 residues. Germline V gives CDR1 DFQATT, CDR2 SNEGSKA (reference sequence). Trimming stripped 2 bases from V and 5 bases from J, with 11 bases between. CDR3 region: CSARSSPVDTQYF. DNA of the CDR3: TGCAGTGCTAGATCTAGCCCGGTAGATACGCAGTATTTT.

There are a few counts of this clonotype. The chain combines TRBV6-2 or TRBV6-3 with TRBJ2-1, with TRBD1 identical over 10 bases. The CDR3 is made up of 14 amino acids. V was pared by 4 bases and J by 6 bases, with 3 bases of the junction left unmatched. The germline V gene has CDR1 MNHEY and CDR2 SVGEGT. The CDR3 nucleotides are TGTGCCAGCAGTTTCGACAGGGGGCCCAATGAGCAGTTCTTC. Amino acids: CASSFDRGPNEQFF.

V is TRBV2 and J is TRBJ2-5; D gene unclear. The germline V and J ends were trimmed by 8 bases and 5 bases, with 9 bases remaining between them. CDR1 SNHLY and CDR2 FYNNEI come from the germline V gene. The CDR3 extends over 11 amino acids. CDR3 residues: CASGLSETQYF. Here the CDR3 DNA reads TGTGCCAGCGGTCTCTCGGAGACCCAGTACTTC.

The chain recombines TRBV6-5 with TRBJ2-2; 9 nucleotides align to TRBD1. Germline V gene data show CDR1 as MNHEY and CDR2 as SVGAGI. This CDR3 is 16 amino acids long. The V segment lost 5 bases and the J segment 5 bases; nucleotides outside the gene matches: 9. CDR3 DNA sequence: TGTGCCAGCAGTCGGACGGGACAGGGACATACCGGGGAGCTGTTTTTT. Translating it yields CASSRTGQGHTGELFF.

This clonotype was observed at least ten times. This chain uses TRBV5-1 with TRBJ1-1; D unresolved. Germline V gives CDR1 SGHRS, CDR2 YFSETQ. V was shortened by 3 bases and J by 7 bases, with 10 bases between the two germline ends. The CDR3 sequence is 12 residues long. CDR3 bases: TGCGCCAGCAGCTCCTTAGGCGGTGAAGCTTTCTTT. It translates to CASSSLGGEAFF.

The V gene is TRBV7-9, the J gene TRBJ1-5; tentative D call: TRBD1 (6 bases). Trimming cost V 1 base and J 6 bases, with 7 bases left between them. Germline assignment: CDR1 SEHNR and CDR2 FQNEAQ (reference sequence). This CDR3 has 13 amino acids. The CDR3 region has the DNA TGTGCCAGCAGCTTAGAGGGGGGTCAGCCCCAGCATTTT. It codes for CASSLEGGQPQHF.

This clonotype has more than one count but fewer than ten. A read error may produce the germline difference seen at one junction end. The chain recombines TRBV3-1 with TRBJ2-2; D remains unclear. CDR1 is LGHDT, CDR2 YNNKEL, per germline (reference sequence). The CDR3 loop spans 12 amino acids. CDR3 sequence (DNA): TGTGCCAGCAGACAAGTGGCCGGGGAGCTGTTTTTT. As protein: CASRQVAGELFF.

The genes are TRBV28 and TRBJ1-2; maybe TRBD1 (5 bases). V dropped 10 bases and J dropped 2 bases, with 23 bases sitting between them. The CDR3 has 16 amino acids. CDR1 MDHEN and CDR2 SYDVKM come from the germline V gene. The chain's CDR3 is CAITFGGEGSNYGYTF. As DNA, the CDR3 is TGTGCCATCACGTTTGGGGGAGAGGGTTCGAACTATGGCTACACCTTC.

This clonotype turned up a few times. The V and J genes are TRBV6-2 or TRBV6-3 and TRBJ1-1, with a tentative D call TRBD1 (5 bases). Germline values: CDR1 MNHEY, CDR2 SVGEGT. Trimming pared 7 bases from V and 3 bases from J, leaving 18 bases between. CDR3 length: 15 residues. The CDR3 DNA reads TGTGCCAGCACTCCCCGGCAGGGAGCGTACACTGAAGCTTTCTTT. Its translation: CASTPRQGAYTEAFF.

The chain carries TRBV3-1 and TRBJ1-6; no clear D gene. Germline V gene lookup returns CDR1 LGHDT and CDR2 YNNKEL (reference sequence). The V and J ends lost 5 bases and 10 bases respectively, with 18 bases between them. The CDR3 totals 15 residues. CDR3 in amino acids: CASSDTPGGKSPLHF. The CDR3 bases are TGTGCCAGCAGCGACACGCCGGGAGGGAAATCACCCCTCCACTTT. Variable domain in full (rest from reference TRBV3-1 and TRBJ1-6): DTAVSQTPKYLVTQMGNDKSIKCEQNLGHDTMYWYKQDSKKFLKIMFSYNNKELIINETVPNRFSPKSPDKAHLNLHINSLELGDSAVYFCASSDTPGGKSPLHFGNGTRLTVT.

The chain joins TRBV30 to TRBJ2-3, with no clear D. The length of the CDR3 is 14 residues. Germline CDR1 and CDR2: GTSNPN and SVGIG (reference sequence). Trimming left V 7 bases short and J 2 bases short, with 16 bases between. The CDR3 loop is CALQFGISTDTQYF. The CDR3 DNA sequence: TGTGCCTTACAATTTGGGATTTCCACAGATACGCAGTATTTT. The entire variable domain, with the rest obtained from reference TRBV30 and TRBJ2-3, is as follows: SQTIHQWPATLVQPVGSPLSLECTVEGTSNPNLYWYRQAAGRGLQLLFYSVGIGQISSEVPQNLSASRPQDRQFILSSKKLLLSDSGFYLCALQFGISTDTQYFGPGTRLTVL.

V gene TRBV5-6 combines with J gene TRBJ1-4, with TRBD1 as a possible D gene (6 bases). Trimming shortened V by 5 bases and J by 4 bases, and 9 bases separated the two germline ends. The CDR3 has 13 amino acids. Per germline, CDR1 SGHDT and CDR2 YYEEEE. The CDR3 nucleotides are TGTGCCAGCAGAGGACAGCTTAATGAAAAACTGTTTTTT. Protein product: CASRGQLNEKLFF.

This rearrangement joins TRBV28 to TRBJ1-2, with D perhaps matching TRBD1 (6 bases). V dropped 5 bases and J dropped 5 bases, with 18 bases sitting between them. The germline V gene encodes CDR1 MDHEN and CDR2 SYDVKM. The CDR3 spans 15 residues. The CDR3 nucleotides are TGTGCCAGCAGTCCCTCCGGGACACCAGGTTATGGCTACACCTTC. Translating it yields CASSPSGTPGYGYTF.

This chain connects TRBV16 to TRBJ1-6; a possible D gene is TRBD1 (6 bases). Germline loops: CDR1 KGHSY, CDR2 FQNENV. This CDR3 spans 17 amino acids. V shed 4 bases and J shed 10 bases, with 23 bases lying between them. The CDR3 sequence: CASSPRGGGASSSPLHF. The CDR3 DNA sequence: TGTGCCAGCAGCCCACGCGGAGGGGGAGCTTCTTCCTCACCCCTCCACTTT.

There are many counts of this clonotype. The chain is built from TRBV4-3 and TRBJ1-1; 10 bases fit TRBD1. The CDR3 sequence is 16 residues long. Germline CDR1 reads LGHNA; CDR2 reads YSLEER. Losses at the gene ends were 0 bases for V and 4 bases for J; bases not matched to a gene: 5. CDR3 sequence: CASSQDGRTGGTEAFF. CDR3 DNA sequence: TGCGCCAGCAGCCAAGATGGGCGGACAGGGGGCACTGAAGCTTTCTTT.

The genes are TRBV10-2 and TRBJ1-5; a possible D gene is TRBD1 (5 bases). CDR1 and CDR2 (germline): WSHSY, SAAADI. V shed 6 bases and J shed 1 base, with 10 bases lying between them. The CDR3 length is 14 residues. CDR3 protein: CASRPGGSNQPQHF. DNA for the CDR3: TGCGCCAGCAGACCCGGGGGGAGCAATCAGCCCCAGCATTTT.

This clonotype was seen more than once but under ten times. The genes are TRBV24-1 and TRBJ2-1, with 10 bases that match TRBD2. The CDR3 consists of 16 residues. The germline V gene encodes CDR1 KGHDR and CDR2 SFDVKD. V shed 4 bases, J shed 4 bases, and the junction held 6 bases outside the gene matches. The CDR3 sequence: CATSDPSGSSYNEQFF. The CDR3 DNA is TGTGCCACCAGTGACCCTAGCGGGAGTTCGTACAATGAGCAGTTCTTC.

V gene TRBV20-1 combines with J gene TRBJ2-7, with 7 bases aligning to TRBD1. In germline, CDR1 is DFQATT, CDR2 SNEGSKA (reference sequence). The CDR3 loop spans 12 amino acids. J lost 4 bases, V lost 4 bases, and 4 bases had no gene match. As DNA, the CDR3 is TGCAGTGCTACAGGGGGTTCTTACGAGCAGTACTTC. It is translated as CSATGGSYEQYF.

The rearrangement joins TRBV7-8 to TRBJ2-7; D tentatively reads TRBD1 or TRBD2 (5 bases each). V was pared by 5 bases and J by 0 bases, with 17 bases between. From germline, CDR1 is SGHVS and CDR2 FQNEAQ. The CDR3 spans 16 residues. Here the CDR3 reads CASSARDGRFSYEQYF. CDR3 sequence (DNA): TGTGCCAGCAGCGCGAGGGACGGAAGATTCTCCTACGAGCAGTACTTC.

The chain joins TRBV30 to TRBJ2-5; no clear D gene. Looked up from germline, CDR1 is GTSNPN and CDR2 is SVGIG (reference sequence). Trimming stripped 0 bases from V and 7 bases from J, with 3 bases between. This CDR3 has 10 amino acids. CDR3 amino acids: CAWSVGTQYF. The CDR3 region has the DNA TGTGCCTGGAGTGTCGGGACCCAGTACTTC.

J is TRBJ1-5 and V is TRBV19, with D hard to call. Trimming took off 5 bases at V and 3 bases at J, with 14 bases between the two ends. The CDR3 covers 15 residues. In germline, CDR1 is LNHDA, CDR2 SQIVND (reference sequence). Written as DNA, the CDR3 is TGTGCCAGTAGTCCCACCGACCAGCCCAATCAGCCCCAGCATTTT. Its protein product is CASSPTDQPNQPQHF.

V usage is TRBV5-1 and J usage is TRBJ2-1, with 7 bases identical to TRBD1. The ends lost 4 bases at V and 6 bases at J; junction bases unmatched: 13. There are 16 residues in the CDR3. From germline, CDR1 is SGHRS and CDR2 YFSETQ. Written as DNA, the CDR3 is TGCGCCAGCAGCCAAACCCCAGGGGGTCGGGTCAATGAGCAGTTCTTC. This sequence encodes CASSQTPGGRVNEQFF.

V usage is TRBV18 and J usage is TRBJ2-6; D might be TRBD2 (5 bases). Germline CDR1 and CDR2: KGHSH and LQKENI. The germline V and J ends were trimmed by 0 bases and 1 base, with 10 bases remaining between them. CDR3 size: 17 residues. The CDR3 DNA sequence: TGTGCCAGCTCACCACCCAACGGGGAGTCTGGGGCCAACGTCCTGACTTTC. Translating it yields CASSPPNGESGANVLTF.